This entry is about one T cell receptor beta chain. Repertoires were generated with immunoSEQ multiplex PCR, while TCRdb's copy carries only in-frame clones and drops some. The table shows roughly 80,000 clones, with approximately 90% occurring only once. Trimming removed 1 base at V and 4 bases at J, with 14 bases between. The germline V gene encodes CDR1 SGHRS and CDR2 YFSETQ. The CDR3 is 16 amino acids. This sample was included in a study of control samples from healthy donors and cancer patients. The chain links TRBV5-1 to TRBJ1-4; D is unclear. The sample taken for sequencing was blood. The sequence came from a woman in her fifties or sixties in good health. CDR3 coding DNA: TGCGCCAGCAGCTTGAATCCGGGGTCATTTAATGAAAAACTGTTTTTT. Residues: CASSLNPGSFNEKLFF.